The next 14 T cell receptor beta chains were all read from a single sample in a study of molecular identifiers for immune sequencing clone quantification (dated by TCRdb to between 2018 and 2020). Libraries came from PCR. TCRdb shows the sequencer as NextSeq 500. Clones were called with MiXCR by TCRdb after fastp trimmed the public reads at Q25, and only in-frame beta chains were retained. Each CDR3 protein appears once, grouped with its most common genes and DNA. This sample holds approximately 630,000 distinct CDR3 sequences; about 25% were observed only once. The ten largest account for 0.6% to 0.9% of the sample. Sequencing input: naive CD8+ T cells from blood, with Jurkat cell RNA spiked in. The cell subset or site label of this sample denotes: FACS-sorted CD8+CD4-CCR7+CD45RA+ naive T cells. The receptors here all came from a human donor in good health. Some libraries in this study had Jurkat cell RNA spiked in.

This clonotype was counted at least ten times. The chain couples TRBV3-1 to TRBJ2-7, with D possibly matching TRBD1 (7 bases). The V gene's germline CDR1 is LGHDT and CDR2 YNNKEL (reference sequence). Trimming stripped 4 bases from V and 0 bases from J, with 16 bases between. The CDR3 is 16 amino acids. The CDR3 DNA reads TGTGCCAGCAGCCCTACCTCAGGGGGGAGCTCCTACGAGCAGTACTTC. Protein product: CASSPTSGGSSYEQYF.

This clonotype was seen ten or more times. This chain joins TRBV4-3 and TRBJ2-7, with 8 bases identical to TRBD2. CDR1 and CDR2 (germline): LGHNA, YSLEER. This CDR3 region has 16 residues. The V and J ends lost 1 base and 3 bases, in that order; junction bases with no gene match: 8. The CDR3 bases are TGCGCCAGCAGCCAAGCCGGTTCGAGCGGGAGCTACGAGCAGTACTTC. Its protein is CASSQAGSSGSYEQYF.

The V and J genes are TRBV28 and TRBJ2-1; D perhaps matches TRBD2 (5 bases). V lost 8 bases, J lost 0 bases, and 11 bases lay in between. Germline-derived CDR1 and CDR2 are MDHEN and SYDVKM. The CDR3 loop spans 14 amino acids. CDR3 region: CASGGLDSYNEQFF. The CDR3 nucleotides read TGTGCCAGCGGCGGACTGGACTCCTACAATGAGCAGTTCTTC.

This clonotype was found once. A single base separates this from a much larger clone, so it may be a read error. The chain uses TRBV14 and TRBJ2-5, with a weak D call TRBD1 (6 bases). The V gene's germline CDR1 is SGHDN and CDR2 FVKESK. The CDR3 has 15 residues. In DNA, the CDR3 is TGTGTCAGCAGCCCGTGGACAGTCGAACAAGAGACCCAGTACTTC. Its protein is CVSSPWTVEQETQYF.

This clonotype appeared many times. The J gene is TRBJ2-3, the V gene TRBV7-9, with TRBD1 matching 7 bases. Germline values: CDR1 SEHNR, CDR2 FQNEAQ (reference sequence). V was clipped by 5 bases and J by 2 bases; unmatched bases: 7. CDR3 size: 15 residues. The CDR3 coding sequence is TGTGCCAGCAGCGCGGCCGGGACAGACACAGATACGCAGTATTTT. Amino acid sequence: CASSAAGTDTDTQYF.

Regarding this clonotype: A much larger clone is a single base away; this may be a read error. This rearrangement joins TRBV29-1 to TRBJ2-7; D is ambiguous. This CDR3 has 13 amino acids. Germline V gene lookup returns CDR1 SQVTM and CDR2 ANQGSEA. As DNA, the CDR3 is TGCAGCGTAATCCTATGGGGTATGTACGAGCGGTACTTC. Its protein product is CSVILWGMYERYF.

CDR3 sequence: CSAEYVNKNIQYF. CDR3 bases: TGCAGTGCTGAATACGTGAACAAAAACATTCAGTACTTC. This rearrangement joins TRBV20-1 to TRBJ2-4, with no clear D. Germline V CDR1 and CDR2: DFQATT, SNEGSKA (reference sequence). This CDR3 is 13 amino acids long. The V gene lost 5 bases and the J gene lost 3 bases, with 11 bases spanning the gap.

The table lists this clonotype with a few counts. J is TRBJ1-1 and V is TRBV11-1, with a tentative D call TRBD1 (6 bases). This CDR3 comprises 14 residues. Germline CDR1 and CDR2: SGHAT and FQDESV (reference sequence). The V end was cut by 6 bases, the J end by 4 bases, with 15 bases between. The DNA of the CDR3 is TGTGCCAGCAGTCCCTCCTACAGGGTCACTGAAGCTTTCTTT. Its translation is CASSPSYRVTEAFF.

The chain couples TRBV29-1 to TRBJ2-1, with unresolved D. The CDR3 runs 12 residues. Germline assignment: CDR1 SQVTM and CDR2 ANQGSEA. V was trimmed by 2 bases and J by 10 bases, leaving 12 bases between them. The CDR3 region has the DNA TGCAGCGTTGAACCTCTGAATCTAGAGCAGTTCTTC. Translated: CSVEPLNLEQFF.

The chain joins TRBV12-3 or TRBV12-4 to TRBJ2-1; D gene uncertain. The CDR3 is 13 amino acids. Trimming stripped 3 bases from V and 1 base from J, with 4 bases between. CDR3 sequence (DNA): TGTGCCAGCAGTTTTTGGTCCTACAATGAGCAGTTCTTC. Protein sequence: CASSFWSYNEQFF.

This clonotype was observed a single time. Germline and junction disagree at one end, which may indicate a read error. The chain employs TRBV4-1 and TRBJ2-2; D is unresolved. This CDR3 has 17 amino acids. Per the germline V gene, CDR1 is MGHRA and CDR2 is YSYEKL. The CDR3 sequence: CASRQDLYSSRFGELFF. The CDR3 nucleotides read TGCGCCAGCCGCCAAGATCTGTATTCGTCGCGATTCGGGGAGCTGTTTTTT.

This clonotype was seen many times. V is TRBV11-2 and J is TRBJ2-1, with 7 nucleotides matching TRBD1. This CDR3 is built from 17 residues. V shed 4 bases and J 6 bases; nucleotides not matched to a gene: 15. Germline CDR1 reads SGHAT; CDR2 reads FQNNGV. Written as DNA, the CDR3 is TGTGCCAGCAGCTCAAGAACCGGGACAGCTCCATCCAATGAGCAGTTCTTC. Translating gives CASSSRTGTAPSNEQFF.

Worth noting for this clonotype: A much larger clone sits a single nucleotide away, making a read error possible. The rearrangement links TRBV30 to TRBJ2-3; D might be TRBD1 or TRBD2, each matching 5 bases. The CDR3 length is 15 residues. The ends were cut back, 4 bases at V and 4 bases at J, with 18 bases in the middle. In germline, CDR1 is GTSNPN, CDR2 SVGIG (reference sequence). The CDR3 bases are TGTGCCTGGACTAAGGGACCATCTGCCGCAGATACGCAGTATTTT. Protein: CAWTKGPSAADTQYF.

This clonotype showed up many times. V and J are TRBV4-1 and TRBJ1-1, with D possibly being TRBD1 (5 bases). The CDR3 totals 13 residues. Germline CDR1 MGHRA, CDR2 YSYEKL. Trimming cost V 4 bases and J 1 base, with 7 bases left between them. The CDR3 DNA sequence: TGCGCCAGCAGCCCAGGGTCGAACACTGAAGCTTTCTTT. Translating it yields CASSPGSNTEAFF.